A single sample is the source of the 8 T cell receptor beta chains below, sequenced in a study of graft-versus-host responses after intestinal transplantation. No antigen is known for these receptors. Repertoires were generated with immunoSEQ multiplex PCR, while TCRdb's copy carries only in-frame clones and drops some. This sample has over 55,000 clones, with 80% to 95% found just once. Here the sequenced sample was unstimulated CD8+ T cells sorted from spleen or lymph node cells, taken before intestinal transplant. Receptor source: a human donor who received an intestinal transplant.

The gene calls are TRBV2 and TRBJ2-2; D unclear. V lost 8 bases and J 0 bases, leaving 7 bases between the germline ends. CDR3 length: 13 residues. Germline V gene sequence: CDR1 SNHLY, CDR2 FYNNEI. The CDR3 DNA sequence: TGTGCCAGCCTGACACCGAACACCGGGGAGCTGTTTTTT. This codes for CASLTPNTGELFF.

The genes are TRBV5-1 and TRBJ1-6, with 7 bases identical to TRBD1. The V and J ends lost 4 bases and 5 bases, in that order; junction bases with no gene match: 9. This CDR3 has 16 residues. CDR1 SGHRS and CDR2 YFSETQ come from the germline V gene. Here the CDR3 reads CASSPGTAENNSPLHF. CDR3 nucleotide sequence: TGCGCCAGCAGCCCCGGGACAGCGGAAAATAATTCACCCCTCCACTTT.

The V call is TRBV7-3, the J call TRBJ2-7, with D possibly being TRBD1 (6 bases). The CDR3 extends over 14 amino acids. The V gene's germline CDR1 is SGHTA and CDR2 FQGTGA. The V and J ends lost 5 bases and 4 bases respectively, with 15 bases between them. CDR3 region: CASSPRGWSYEQYF. In DNA, the CDR3 is TGTGCCAGCAGCCCCAGGGGCTGGTCGTACGAGCAGTACTTC.

In its sample, this clone was seen once. The genes are TRBV7-6 and TRBJ1-6, with no clear D. Trimming stripped 1 base from V and 7 bases from J, with 5 bases between. CDR1 and CDR2 from the germline V gene are SGHVS and FNYEAQ. There are 13 residues in the CDR3. The CDR3 coding sequence is TGTGCCAGCAGCTTAGGCGGAAATTCACCCCTCCACTTT. Amino acid sequence: CASSLGGNSPLHF.

The V and J genes are TRBV2 and TRBJ2-2; a possible D gene is TRBD2 (6 bases). This CDR3 has 13 residues. The V end was cut by 6 bases, the J end by 6 bases, with 11 bases between. Germline assignment: CDR1 SNHLY and CDR2 FYNNEI. CDR3 DNA: TGTGCCAGCAGGGAGGGGATTTCCGGGGAGCTGTTTTTT. Protein product: CASREGISGELFF.

The chain recombines TRBV25-1 with TRBJ1-2; D call uncertain. Germline assignment: CDR1 MGHDK and CDR2 SYGVNS. The CDR3 consists of 13 residues. With 3 bases removed from V and 0 bases from J, the gap between germline ends came to 5 bases. CDR3 in DNA: TGTGCCAGCAGTGATATGTCTAACTATGGCTACACCTTC. Its translation is CASSDMSNYGYTF.

The V and J genes are TRBV7-6 and TRBJ2-1; maybe TRBD1 (5 bases). Germline V CDR1 and CDR2: SGHVS, FNYEAQ. V was pared by 0 bases and J by 3 bases, with 12 bases between. The CDR3 contains 16 residues. The CDR3 here is CASSLAPGRGYNEQFF. In DNA, the CDR3 is TGTGCCAGCAGCTTAGCCCCTGGAAGGGGCTACAATGAGCAGTTCTTC.

The chain is built from TRBV28 and TRBJ1-1; a possible D gene is TRBD1 (6 bases). Trimming stripped 5 bases from V and 1 base from J, with 14 bases between. This CDR3 is 15 amino acids long. CDR1 and CDR2 from the germline V gene are MDHEN and SYDVKM. This chain's CDR3 is CASSTAQTGNTEAFF. The CDR3 coding sequence is TGTGCCAGCAGTACAGCCCAGACAGGGAACACTGAAGCTTTCTTT.